These T cell receptor beta chains were read from a single sample in a study of OX40 agonist ivuxolimab in advanced cancers. The data were produced by immunoSEQ multiplex PCR, yet TCRdb's version contains in-frame clones alone and is incomplete. The sample carries tens of thousands of clones, roughly nine tenths recorded once. Source: CD4+ or CD8+ T cells sorted from blood, taken in a trial of the OX40 agonist ivuxolimab. These receptors were collected from an adult with an advanced solid tumor such as melanoma, head and neck, liver or kidney cancer. CDR3s include the opening cysteine and the closing phenylalanine or tryptophan. Each record gives: D gene, V gene, J gene, clone size, CDR3 protein, CDR3 DNA. A D gene is named only where the DNA matches it firmly. Not all rows give a size; the values are once, few, many and, for expanded clones, a class.

d_gene: TRBD1
v_gene: TRBV7-9
j_gene: TRBJ2-5
abundance: once
CDR3aa: CASSFWTGEETQYF
CDR3nt: TGTGCCAGCAGCTTTTGGACAGGGGAAGAGACCCAGTACTTC

d_gene: NA
v_gene: TRBV19
j_gene: TRBJ2-2
abundance: NA
CDR3aa: CASSIDHSGTTGELFF
CDR3nt: TGTGCCAGTAGTATAGATCATAGCGGAACCACCGGGGAGCTGTTTTTT

d_gene: NA
v_gene: TRBV11-3
j_gene: TRBJ2-7
abundance: NA
CDR3aa: CASSLVPGDRFYEQYF
CDR3nt: TGTGCCAGCAGCTTAGTGCCCGGAGACAGGTTCTACGAGCAGTACTTC

d_gene: TRBD2
v_gene: TRBV10-1
j_gene: TRBJ2-3
abundance: NA
CDR3aa: CASSSAGATDTQYF
CDR3nt: TGCGCCAGCTCTTCAGCGGGAGCCACAGATACGCAGTATTTT

d_gene: NA
v_gene: TRBV7-9
j_gene: TRBJ2-1
abundance: NA
CDR3aa: CASRVAESSYNEQFF
CDR3nt: TGTGCCAGCAGAGTAGCGGAAAGCTCCTACAATGAGCAGTTCTTC

d_gene: TRBD2
v_gene: TRBV4-3
j_gene: TRBJ2-1
abundance: few
CDR3aa: CASSQDGLAETYNEQFF
CDR3nt: TGCGCCAGCAGCCAAGATGGCCTAGCGGAAACCTACAATGAGCAGTTCTTC

d_gene: NA
v_gene: TRBV27
j_gene: TRBJ2-1
abundance: NA
CDR3aa: CASSWSGHSYNEQFF
CDR3nt: TGTGCCAGCAGTTGGAGCGGGCACTCCTACAATGAGCAGTTCTTC

d_gene: NA
v_gene: TRBV19
j_gene: TRBJ1-4
abundance: NA
CDR3aa: CASRLGNEKLFF
CDR3nt: TGTGCCAGTCGCCTGGGTAATGAAAAACTGTTTTTT

d_gene: NA
v_gene: TRBV9
j_gene: TRBJ2-7
abundance: NA
CDR3aa: CASSVGGIYSYEQYF
CDR3nt: TGTGCCAGCAGCGTAGGCGGGATTTACTCCTACGAGCAGTACTTC

d_gene: NA
v_gene: TRBV9
j_gene: TRBJ2-4
abundance: NA
CDR3aa: CASSVGASAKNIQYF
CDR3nt: TGTGCCAGCAGCGTAGGCGCATCGGCCAAAAACATTCAGTACTTC

d_gene: TRBD1
v_gene: TRBV7-9
j_gene: TRBJ2-1
abundance: once
CDR3aa: CASSLEAGTVHNEQFF
CDR3nt: TGTGCCAGCAGCTTAGAAGCCGGGACAGTCCACAATGAGCAGTTCTTC

d_gene: TRBD1
v_gene: TRBV10-2
j_gene: TRBJ1-1
abundance: few
CDR3aa: CASSTGTDVFF
CDR3nt: TGCGCCAGCAGTACCGGGACAGATGTTTTCTTT

d_gene: TRBD1
v_gene: TRBV7-3
j_gene: TRBJ2-1
abundance: NA
CDR3aa: CASSSKVRTGEGVNEQFF
CDR3nt: TGTGCCAGCAGCTCCAAAGTCCGGACAGGGGAGGGTGTGAATGAGCAGTTCTTC

d_gene: TRBD1
v_gene: TRBV6-5
j_gene: TRBJ2-7
abundance: NA
CDR3aa: CASRTRGLGYEQYF
CDR3nt: TGTGCCAGCAGAACCAGGGGGCTCGGTTACGAGCAGTACTTC

d_gene: TRBD2
v_gene: TRBV2
j_gene: TRBJ2-3
abundance: NA
CDR3aa: CASRAGEGDTQYF
CDR3nt: TGTGCCAGCAGGGCGGGAGAGGGGGATACGCAGTATTTT

d_gene: NA
v_gene: TRBV7-6
j_gene: TRBJ1-3
abundance: NA
CDR3aa: CASSLAGASGNTIYF
CDR3nt: TGTGCCAGCAGCTTAGCGGGAGCCTCTGGAAACACCATATATTTT

d_gene: NA
v_gene: TRBV11-2
j_gene: TRBJ2-4
abundance: once
CDR3aa: CASSLSLDLNVQYF
CDR3nt: TGTGCCAGCAGCTTAAGTCTGGACTTGAATGTTCAGTACTTC

d_gene: TRBD2
v_gene: TRBV7-9
j_gene: TRBJ2-7
abundance: NA
CDR3aa: CASSLLLAEEQYF
CDR3nt: TGTGCCAGCAGCTTACTTCTAGCGGAGGAGCAGTACTTC

d_gene: TRBD1
v_gene: TRBV19
j_gene: TRBJ2-7
abundance: NA
CDR3aa: CASSRQGAMSEQYF
CDR3nt: TGTGCCAGTTCTCGACAGGGGGCAATGAGTGAGCAGTACTTC

d_gene: TRBD2
v_gene: TRBV28
j_gene: TRBJ2-3
abundance: NA
CDR3aa: CASSLSAPGLAGGGTDTQYF
CDR3nt: TGTGCCAGCAGTTTATCAGCCCCCGGACTAGCGGGAGGGGGCACAGATACGCAGTATTTT

d_gene: TRBD1
v_gene: TRBV4-3
j_gene: TRBJ2-7
abundance: NA
CDR3aa: CASSHNRGDYEQYF
CDR3nt: TGCGCCAGCAGCCACAACAGGGGCGACTACGAGCAGTACTTC

d_gene: NA
v_gene: TRBV5-1
j_gene: TRBJ2-7
abundance: NA
CDR3aa: CASSPTDYEQYF
CDR3nt: TGCGCCAGCAGCCCGACAGATTACGAGCAGTACTTC

d_gene: NA
v_gene: TRBV6-5
j_gene: TRBJ2-7
abundance: NA
CDR3aa: CASSYGWGGHKSEQYF
CDR3nt: TGTGCCAGCAGTTACGGTTGGGGAGGACACAAAAGCGAGCAGTACTTC

d_gene: TRBD1
v_gene: TRBV29-1
j_gene: TRBJ2-7
abundance: NA
CDR3aa: CSVLPRAGTDNYEQYF
CDR3nt: TGCAGCGTTCTGCCGAGGGCCGGGACAGACAACTACGAGCAGTACTTC

d_gene: TRBD1
v_gene: TRBV7-2
j_gene: TRBJ2-5
abundance: NA
CDR3aa: CASSLRSTGGKETQYF
CDR3nt: TGTGCCAGCAGCCTCCGGTCGACAGGGGGCAAGGAGACCCAGTACTTC

d_gene: TRBD2
v_gene: TRBV28
j_gene: TRBJ2-7
abundance: NA
CDR3aa: CASSFPPLGLAAYEQYF
CDR3nt: TGTGCCAGCAGTTTCCCGCCCCTGGGACTAGCCGCCTACGAGCAGTACTTC

d_gene: NA
v_gene: TRBV5-1
j_gene: TRBJ2-7
abundance: NA
CDR3aa: CASSAAPQVTGAYEQYF
CDR3nt: TGCGCCAGCAGCGCAGCCCCACAGGTAACTGGGGCCTACGAGCAGTACTTC

d_gene: NA
v_gene: TRBV19
j_gene: TRBJ2-2
abundance: NA
CDR3aa: CASSNHPTNTGELFF
CDR3nt: TGTGCCAGTAGTAACCATCCAACGAACACCGGGGAGCTGTTTTTT